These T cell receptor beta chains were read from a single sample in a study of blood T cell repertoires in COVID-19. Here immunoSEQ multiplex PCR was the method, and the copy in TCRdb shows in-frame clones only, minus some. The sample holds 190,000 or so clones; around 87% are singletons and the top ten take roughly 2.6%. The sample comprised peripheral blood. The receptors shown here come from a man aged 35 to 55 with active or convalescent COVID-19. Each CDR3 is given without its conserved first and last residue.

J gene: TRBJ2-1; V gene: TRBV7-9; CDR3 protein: ASSLVPSGGAEQF
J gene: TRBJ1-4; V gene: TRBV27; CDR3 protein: ASRRDRGEKLF
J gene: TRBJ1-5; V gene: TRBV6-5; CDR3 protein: ASTLWGGTNQPQH
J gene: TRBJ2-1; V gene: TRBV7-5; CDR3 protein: ARSFPRQGKRKGTYNEQF
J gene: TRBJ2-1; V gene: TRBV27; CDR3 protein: ASSLFERGARETYNEQF
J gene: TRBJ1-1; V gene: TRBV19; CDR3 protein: ASGGGTEAF
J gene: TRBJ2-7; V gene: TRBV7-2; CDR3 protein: ASRRTGGYEQY
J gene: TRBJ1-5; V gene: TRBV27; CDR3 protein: ASSSWEGGLNQPQH
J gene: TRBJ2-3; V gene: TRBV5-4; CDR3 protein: ASSLGTSGGARDTQY
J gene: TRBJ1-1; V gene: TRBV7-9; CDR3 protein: ASSLGQANTEAF
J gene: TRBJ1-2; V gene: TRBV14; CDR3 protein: ASSPSGLLRGYT
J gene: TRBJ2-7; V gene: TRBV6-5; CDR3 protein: ASAIIEQY
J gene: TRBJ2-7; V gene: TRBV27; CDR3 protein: ASRFQGSYEQY
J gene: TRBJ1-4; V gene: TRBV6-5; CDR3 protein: ASSYSIGTNEKLF
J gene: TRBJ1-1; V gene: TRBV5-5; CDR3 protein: ASSPGQGRTEAF
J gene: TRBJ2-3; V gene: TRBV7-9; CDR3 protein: ASRHGDRDITDTQY
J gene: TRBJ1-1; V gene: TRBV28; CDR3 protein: ASSFYSGKMGEAF
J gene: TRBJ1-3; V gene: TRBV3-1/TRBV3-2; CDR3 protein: ASSQVFGPGGNTIY
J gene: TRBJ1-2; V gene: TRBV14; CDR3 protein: ASSQDSRTWGYT
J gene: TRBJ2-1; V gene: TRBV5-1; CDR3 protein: ASSITGGSYNEQF
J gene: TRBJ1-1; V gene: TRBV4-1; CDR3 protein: ASSLSPGTEAF
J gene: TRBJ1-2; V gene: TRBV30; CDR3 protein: AWSARRNGLNYGYT
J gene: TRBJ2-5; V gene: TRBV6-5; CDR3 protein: ASSRGQQETQY
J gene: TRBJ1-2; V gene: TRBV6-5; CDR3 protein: ASSYNPLGSGNGYT
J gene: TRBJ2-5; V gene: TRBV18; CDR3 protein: ASSPQGAEWETQY
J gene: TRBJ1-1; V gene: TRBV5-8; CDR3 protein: ASSLAGTPGPEAF
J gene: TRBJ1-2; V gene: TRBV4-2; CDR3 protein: ASSQDQGVFYGYT
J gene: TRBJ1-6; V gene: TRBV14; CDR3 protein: ASSPGTGYSPLH
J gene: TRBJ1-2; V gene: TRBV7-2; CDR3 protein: ASSLSTGSGYGYT
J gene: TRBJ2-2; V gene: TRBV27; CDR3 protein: ASSLLAVNTGELF
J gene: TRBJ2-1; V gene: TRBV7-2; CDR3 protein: ASSLVGGDNEQF
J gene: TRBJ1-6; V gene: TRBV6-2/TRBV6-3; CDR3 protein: ASSYYGDVRSPLH
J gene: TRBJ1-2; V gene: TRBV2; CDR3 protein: ASSSLLRDKDGYT
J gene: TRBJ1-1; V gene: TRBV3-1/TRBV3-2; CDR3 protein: ASSHRTVNTEAF
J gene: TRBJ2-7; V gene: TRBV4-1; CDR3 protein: ASSDIQGTYEQY
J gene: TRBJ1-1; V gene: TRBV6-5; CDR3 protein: ATKILNTEAF
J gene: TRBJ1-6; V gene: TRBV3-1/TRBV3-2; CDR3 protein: ASSQERLRGSPLH
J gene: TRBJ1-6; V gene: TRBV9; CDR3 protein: ASSVGADQNSPLH
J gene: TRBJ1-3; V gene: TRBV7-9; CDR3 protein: ASSPATGHTIY
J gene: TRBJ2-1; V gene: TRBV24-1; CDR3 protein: ATSDSLAGAREQF
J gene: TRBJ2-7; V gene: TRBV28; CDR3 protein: ASSRLDSYEQY
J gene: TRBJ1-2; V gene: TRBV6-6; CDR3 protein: ASSYLGGTYGYT
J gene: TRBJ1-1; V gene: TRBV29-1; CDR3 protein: SVGDRTNTEAF
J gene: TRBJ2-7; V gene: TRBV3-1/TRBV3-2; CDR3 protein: ASSHGLGDEQY
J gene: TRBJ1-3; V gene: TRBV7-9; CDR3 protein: ASSATGYSGNTIY
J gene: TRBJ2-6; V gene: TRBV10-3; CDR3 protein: AVVGTGGPGANVLT
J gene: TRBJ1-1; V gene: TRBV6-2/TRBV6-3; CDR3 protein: ASRSFQTSQDTEAF
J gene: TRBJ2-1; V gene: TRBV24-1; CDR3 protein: ATSPGSSYNEQF
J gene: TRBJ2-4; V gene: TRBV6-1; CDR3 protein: ASTPEGENIQY
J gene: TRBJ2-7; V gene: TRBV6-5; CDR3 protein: ASIPRGGSYEQY
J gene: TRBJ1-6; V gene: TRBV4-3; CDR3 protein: ASSQVQGLYNSPLH
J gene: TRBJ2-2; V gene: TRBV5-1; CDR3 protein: ASSSTFTSGAGELF
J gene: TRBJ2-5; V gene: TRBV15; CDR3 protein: ATSSRGGMETQY
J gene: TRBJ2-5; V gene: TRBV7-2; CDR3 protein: ASSLVILETQY
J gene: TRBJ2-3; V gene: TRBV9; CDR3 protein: ASSVSGVYTDTQY
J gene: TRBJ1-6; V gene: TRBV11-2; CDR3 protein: ASSLIEKGRGQSPLH
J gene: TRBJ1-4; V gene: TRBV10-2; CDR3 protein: ASSELTGSNEKLF
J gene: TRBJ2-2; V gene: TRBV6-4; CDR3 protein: ASSVAGGTGELF
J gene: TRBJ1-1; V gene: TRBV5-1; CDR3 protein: ASSVRDRDTDTEAF